This T cell receptor (beta chain) was recovered during a study of response to subunit inactivated influenza vaccine. Points from the study as a whole: Each seasonal influenza vaccination, the authors suggested, recruits few new T cells.

This clonotype turned up a few times. Its antigen is not identified. V was shortened by 3 bases and J by 5 bases, with 7 bases between the two germline ends. CDR3 length equals 12 residues. Per the germline V gene, CDR1 is MNHEY and CDR2 is SVGEGT. From the RT-PCR reads, TCRdb called clonotypes with MiXCR, one entry per CDR3 protein. Among 290,000 or so distinct CDR3 sequences, about 20% were seen once, and the ten largest hold approximately 10%. The sample was PBMCs from blood, taken less than 22 months after vaccination. The chain combines TRBV6-2 or TRBV6-3 with TRBJ1-2; D not resolved. The sequence derives from a man between 50 and 75 years old who received an inactivated influenza vaccine. CDR3 bases: TGTGCCAGCAGTTATGGGCAGTATGGCTACACCTTC. This encodes CASSYGQYGYTF.